This T cell receptor (beta chain) was obtained from a study of cytomegalovirus exposure and HLA in healthy donors. General study points: Analyses of presence and absence presupposed an approximately uniform sequencing depth across donors. In an earlier analysis, about 87% or about 30%: the productive usage of most TCR beta V segments. Later on, a genetic analysis was performed. It linked a missense variant in DCLRE1C with V- and J-gene trimming of TCR beta. Another analysis was done later, and it associated roughly 15,000 TCR beta sequences with HLA alleles at 0.05 false discovery rate.

In the PCR, 60 Vbeta and 13 Jbeta primers were used. The method was immunoSEQ multiplex PCR; TCRdb's version includes in-frame clones alone and lacks a portion of them. The profile shows hundreds of thousands of clones, about 90% of them singletons. A remark on this clone: Its specificity is not known.

There are 15 residues in the CDR3. Losses at the gene ends were 0 bases for V and 9 bases for J; bases not matched to a gene: 8. Germline CDR1 is SGHRS and CDR2 is YFSETQ. The receptor was isolated from a woman aged 18-29 years in good health and CMV-seronegative. Sequences were obtained from PBMCs. The genes are TRBV5-1 and TRBJ2-1; TRBD2 matches at 8 bases. The DNA for the CDR3 is TGCGCCAGCAGCTTGGAGGCGGCGGGGGGCAGTGAGCAGTTCTTC. Its protein product is CASSLEAAGGSEQFF.